Listed here are 27 T cell receptor beta chains from one sample, sequenced in a study of blood T cell repertoires in COVID-19. Using immunoSEQ multiplex PCR, the repertoire was profiled, and TCRdb retains in-frame clones only, with some absent. The repertoire consists of approximately 70,000 clones, with roughly nine tenths occurring once and the leading ten covering about 2.5%. Source material: peripheral blood. These receptors were obtained from a human donor in a cohort sampled during active COVID-19.

The rearrangement uses TRBV4-1 and TRBJ2-7; TRBD1 matches 7 bases. CDR1 and CDR2 (germline): MGHRA, YSYEKL. The CDR3 loop spans 15 amino acids. V was pared by 3 bases and J by 6 bases, with 11 bases of the junction left unmatched. The CDR3, as DNA: TGCGCCAGCAGCCAGGATACTAGTCGACAGGGCGAGCAGTACTTC. Residues: CASSQDTSRQGEQYF.

V gene TRBV27 combines with J gene TRBJ1-4; a possible D gene is TRBD1 (6 bases). This CDR3 region has 15 residues. Germline lookup yields CDR1 MNHEY and CDR2 SMNVEV (reference sequence). The V end lost 2 bases, the J end lost 1 base, and 8 bases lay between the germline ends. The CDR3 coding sequence is TGTGCCAGCAGTTTAAACAGGGAAACTAATGAAAAACTGTTTTTT. Its translation: CASSLNRETNEKLFF.

This clone was observed a handful of times. The rearrangement links TRBV7-3 to TRBJ2-1; 12 bases are shared with TRBD2. The V gene's germline CDR1 is SGHTA and CDR2 FQGTGA. CDR3 length equals 15 residues. J lost 7 bases, V lost 5 bases, and 6 bases had no gene match. The CDR3 region has the DNA TGTGCCAGCAGCCCCGGACTAGCGGGATCAAATGAGCAGTTCTTC. It translates to CASSPGLAGSNEQFF.

The rearrangement links TRBV3-1 (or the pseudogene TRBV3-2) to TRBJ2-1, with 8 bases fitting TRBD2. The CDR3 is made up of 17 amino acids. CDR1 and CDR2 from the germline V gene are LGHDT and YNNKEL (reference sequence). Germline trimming cut 0 bases from V and 5 bases from J; bases unmatched to any gene: 9. Here the CDR3 reads CASSQDRGGSGNNEQFF. CDR3 DNA sequence: TGTGCCAGCAGCCAAGACAGGGGCGGTAGCGGGAACAATGAGCAGTTCTTC.

This chain joins TRBV15 and TRBJ2-1, with TRBD2 identical over 9 bases. This CDR3 has 16 amino acids. J was trimmed by 4 bases and V by 5 bases; bases with no gene match: 9. Germline assignment: CDR1 LNHNV and CDR2 YYDKDF (reference sequence). The CDR3 DNA reads as TGTGCCACCAGCCCTCGGGCTAGCGGGGTTTACAATGAGCAGTTCTTC. Translating gives CATSPRASGVYNEQFF.

This chain joins TRBV6-2 or TRBV6-3 and TRBJ1-5; no clear D gene. The CDR3 has 14 amino acids. The germline CDR1 and CDR2 sequences are MNHEY and SVGEGT. Trimming stripped 5 bases from V and 2 bases from J, with 10 bases between. CDR3 bases: TGTGCCAGCAGTCCAAAGGGAGGCAATCAGCCCCAGCATTTT. It specifies CASSPKGGNQPQHF.

The chain couples TRBV5-4 to TRBJ2-3; D is possibly TRBD1 (6 bases). The V end was cut by 9 bases, the J end by 0 bases, with 14 bases between. Per the germline V gene, CDR1 is SGHNT and CDR2 is YYREEE (reference sequence). This CDR3 comprises 14 residues. Here the CDR3 DNA reads TGTGCCACCAAGGACAGATCTAGCACAGATACGCAGTATTTT. Protein sequence: CATKDRSSTDTQYF.

The CDR3 is CASSYAEGSYEQYF. DNA of the CDR3: TGTGCCAGCAGTTACGCGGAAGGCTCCTACGAGCAGTACTTC. The chain carries TRBV6-2 or TRBV6-3 and TRBJ2-7; unclear D gene. This CDR3 is built from 14 residues. Trimming removed 2 bases at V and 0 bases at J, with 8 bases between. Germline CDR1 reads MNHEY; CDR2 reads SVGEGT.

The V and J genes are TRBV28 and TRBJ2-1; D not certain. This CDR3 is built from 14 residues. The V gene's germline CDR1 is MDHEN and CDR2 SYDVKM. V gave up 4 bases and J gave up 2 bases, with 9 bases separating them. The CDR3 sequence: CASSSRSPYNEQFF. In nucleotides, the CDR3 is TGTGCCAGCAGTTCACGGAGCCCCTACAATGAGCAGTTCTTC. Complete variable domain (other parts from reference TRBV28 and TRBJ2-1): DVKVTQSSRYLVKRTGEKVFLECVQDMDHENMFWYRQDPGLGLRLIYFSYDVKMKEKGDIPEGYSVSREKKERFSLILESASTNQTSMYLCASSSRSPYNEQFFGPGTRLTVL.

This chain connects TRBV5-4 to TRBJ2-1, with 7 positions matching TRBD1. The CDR3 is 13 residues long. The germline V gene encodes CDR1 SGHNT and CDR2 YYREEE (reference sequence). After removal of 0 bases from V and 9 bases from J, the junction contained 3 bases not matched to a gene. CDR3 residues: CASSLAAGGEQFF. The CDR3 bases are TGTGCCAGCAGCTTGGCGGCAGGGGGTGAGCAGTTCTTC. Looking up the rest from reference TRBV5-4 and TRBJ2-1 gives the full variable domain: ETGVTQSPTHLIKTRGQQVTLRCSSQSGHNTVSWYQQALGQGPQFIFQYYREEENGRGNFPPRFSGLQFPNYSSELNVNALELDDSALYLCASSLAAGGEQFFGPGTRLTVL.

V usage is TRBV5-1 and J usage is TRBJ1-4; tentatively, D is TRBD1 (6 bases). CDR1 is SGHRS and CDR2 is YFSETQ in the germline V gene. There are 13 residues in the CDR3. Trimming removed 8 bases at V and 5 bases at J, with 13 bases between. The CDR3 sequence: CASKKGTNEKLFF. The CDR3 DNA sequence: TGCGCCAGTAAGAAGGGGACAAATGAAAAACTGTTTTTT.

The chain employs TRBV6-6 and TRBJ1-1; 8 bases agree with TRBD1. Losses at the gene ends were 6 bases for V and 4 bases for J; bases not matched to a gene: 7. Germline CDR1 is MNHNY and CDR2 is SVGAGI (reference sequence). The CDR3 extends over 14 amino acids. The CDR3 sequence: CASSLGDRGTEAFF. The CDR3 region has the DNA TGTGCCAGCAGCCTCGGAGACAGGGGCACTGAAGCTTTCTTT.

The chain joins TRBV18 to TRBJ2-5; the D gene is possibly TRBD2 (6 bases). The germline V and J ends were trimmed by 3 bases and 1 base, with 18 bases remaining between them. The CDR3 length is 17 residues. Germline CDR1 and CDR2: KGHSH and LQKENI. The CDR3 nucleotides read TGTGCCAGCTCACCCCGGTTGTTGTCCGGGAGCCAAGAGACCCAGTACTTC. Amino acid sequence: CASSPRLLSGSQETQYF.

V and J are TRBV9 and TRBJ1-4; maybe TRBD1 (5 bases). Germline lookup yields CDR1 SGDLS and CDR2 YYNGEE. The CDR3 has 16 residues. Between the trimmed V and J ends, which lost 3 bases and 0 bases, there was a span of 12 bases. For the CDR3, the DNA is TGTGCCAGCAGCGAGTGGGGGGACCCAACTAATGAAAAACTGTTTTTT. Translating it yields CASSEWGDPTNEKLFF.

The CDR3 DNA is TGTGCCAGCTCCCCAGCGGTCCTAGCCAAAAACATTCAGTACTTC. As protein: CASSPAVLAKNIQYF. This chain connects TRBV18 to TRBJ2-4; tentatively, D is TRBD2 (5 bases). Between the trimmed V and J ends, which lost 6 bases and 0 bases, there was a span of 12 bases. This CDR3 has 15 residues. Germline V gene sequence: CDR1 KGHSH, CDR2 LQKENI.

The V and J genes are TRBV2 and TRBJ2-7; 9 positions match TRBD1. V lost 8 bases to trimming and J lost 4 bases; unmatched junction nucleotides: 6. Germline CDR1 is SNHLY and CDR2 is FYNNEI. The CDR3 loop spans 13 amino acids. CDR3 protein: CASRDREMYEQYF. The CDR3 DNA reads as TGTGCCAGCCGGGACAGGGAGATGTACGAGCAGTACTTC.

This chain uses TRBV2 with TRBJ2-1, with 9 bases aligning to TRBD2. V lost 6 bases, J lost 6 bases, and 9 bases stayed unmatched. Germline V gives CDR1 SNHLY, CDR2 FYNNEI. The CDR3 extends over 15 amino acids. The CDR3 sequence: CASSLAGIPGNEQFF. CDR3 in DNA: TGTGCCAGCAGCCTAGCGGGGATCCCCGGCAATGAGCAGTTCTTC.

This clone was counted between two and nine times. The V call is TRBV10-3, the J call TRBJ2-2, with 7 bases fitting TRBD2. Germline V gives CDR1 ENHRY, CDR2 SYGVKD. The CDR3 is 15 amino acids. J gave up 1 base and V 7 bases, and 6 bases lay outside the gene matches. Written as DNA, the CDR3 is TGTGCCATCATCCGGACTAGTCAGAACACCGGGGAGCTGTTTTTT. Protein sequence: CAIIRTSQNTGELFF.

This clone has only one observation. The V gene is TRBV28, the J gene TRBJ2-3; the match to TRBD2 covers 12 bases. Trimming cost V 6 bases and J 5 bases; bases outside gene matches: 6. This CDR3 comprises 15 residues. The germline CDR1 and CDR2 sequences are MDHEN and SYDVKM. DNA of the CDR3: TGTGCCAGCAGAACAGGACTAGCGGGACGAGATACGCAGTATTTT. Residues: CASRTGLAGRDTQYF.

The V gene is TRBV5-8, the J gene TRBJ2-1; TRBD2 matches at 9 bases. The germline gives CDR1 SGHTS, CDR2 YDEGEE. This CDR3 has 15 residues. The ends lost 0 bases at V and 4 bases at J; junction bases unmatched: 2. Here the CDR3 DNA reads TGTGCCAGCAGCTTGGGACTAGCGGAGTACAATGAGCAGTTCTTC. Its translation is CASSLGLAEYNEQFF.

The chain joins TRBV6-5 to TRBJ2-2; perhaps TRBD1 as D (6 bases). V was shortened by 7 bases and J by 6 bases, with 15 bases between the two germline ends. CDR1 is MNHEY and CDR2 is SVGAGI in the germline V gene. The CDR3 is 14 amino acids. The CDR3 coding sequence is TGTGCCAGCAATATTAACAGGGCATCCGGGGAGCTGTTTTTT. Translated: CASNINRASGELFF.

This rearrangement joins TRBV1 to TRBJ1-1. TRBV1 is a recognized pseudogene. CDR3 length equals 13 residues. Written as DNA, the CDR3 is TGCACCAGCTGTCCGGGATCGAGGACTGAAGCTTTCTTT. Translation gives CTSCPGSRTEAFF.

This clone was detected only a few times. The chain uses TRBV10-1 and TRBJ1-2; D may be TRBD1 (5 bases). V shed 5 bases and J shed 4 bases, with 14 bases lying between them. This CDR3 comprises 14 residues. Germline V gene sequence: CDR1 WNHNN, CDR2 SYGVQD (reference sequence). CDR3 loop: CASSPQGGSYGYTF. In DNA, the CDR3 is TGCGCCAGCAGTCCTCAGGGAGGCAGCTATGGCTACACCTTC.

The rearrangement links TRBV6-5 to TRBJ1-4; D is ambiguous. The germline CDR1 and CDR2 sequences are MNHEY and SVGAGI. The CDR3 sequence is 13 residues long. Trimming removed 2 bases at V and 7 bases at J, with 8 bases between. The CDR3 nucleotides are TGTGCCAGCAGTTACGGCCTTGGTGAAAAACTGTTTTTT. Amino acid sequence: CASSYGLGEKLFF.

This chain connects TRBV5-4 to TRBJ1-1; 9 bases map to TRBD1. Germline trimming cut 4 bases from V and 5 bases from J; bases unmatched to any gene: 6. The CDR3 covers 14 residues. In germline, CDR1 is SGHNT, CDR2 YYREEE (reference sequence). CDR3 nucleotides: TGTGCCAGCAGCCCCGGGACAGGGAGAACTGAAGCTTTCTTT. Translating it yields CASSPGTGRTEAFF.

The rearrangement joins TRBV27 to TRBJ2-7; 11 positions agree with TRBD2. Germline CDR1 reads MNHEY; CDR2 reads SMNVEV (reference sequence). This CDR3 is built from 16 residues. Unmatched junction bases numbered 13, after V lost 5 bases and J lost 7 bases. This CDR3 reads CASSTSGLAAPAEQYF. The CDR3 DNA follows: TGTGCCAGCAGTACCTCGGGACTAGCGGCCCCGGCTGAGCAGTACTTC.

This chain uses TRBV3-1 (or the pseudogene TRBV3-2) with TRBJ2-3; maybe TRBD2 (6 bases). There are 18 residues in the CDR3. The V end was cut by 1 base, the J end by 1 base, with 18 bases between. CDR1 LGHDT and CDR2 YNNKEL come from the germline V gene (reference sequence). This chain's CDR3 is CASSQVARGRNGTDTQYF. The DNA of the CDR3 is TGTGCCAGCAGCCAAGTTGCTCGAGGGAGGAACGGCACAGATACGCAGTATTTT.